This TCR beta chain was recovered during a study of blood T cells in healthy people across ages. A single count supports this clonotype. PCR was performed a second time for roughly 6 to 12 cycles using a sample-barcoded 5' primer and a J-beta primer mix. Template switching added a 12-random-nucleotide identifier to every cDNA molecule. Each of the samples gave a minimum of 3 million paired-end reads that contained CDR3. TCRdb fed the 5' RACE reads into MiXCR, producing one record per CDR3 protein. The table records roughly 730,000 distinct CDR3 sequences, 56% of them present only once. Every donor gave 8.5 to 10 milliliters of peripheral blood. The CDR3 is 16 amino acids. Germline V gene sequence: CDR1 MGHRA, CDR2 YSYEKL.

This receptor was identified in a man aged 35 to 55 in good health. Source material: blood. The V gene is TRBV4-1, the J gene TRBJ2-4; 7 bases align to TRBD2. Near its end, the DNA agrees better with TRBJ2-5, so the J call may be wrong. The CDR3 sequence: CASSQDPGTTTETQYF. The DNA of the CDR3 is TGCGCCAGCAGCCAAGATCCGGGGACTACCACGGAGACCCAGTACTTC.